The subject of this entry is one TCR beta chain. The antigen is unknown. Germline CDR1 reads SGHAT; CDR2 reads FQDESV (reference sequence). The CDR3 is 13 residues long. V was shortened by 1 base and J by 9 bases, with 12 bases between the two germline ends. TCRdb's copy holds only in-frame clones and misses some; the assay was immunoSEQ multiplex PCR. The sample contains 65,000 to 85,000 clones, 65% to 90% of which appear only once. The record originates from a study of OX40 agonist ivuxolimab in advanced cancers. Excluded were patients having autoimmune disease history or systemic immunosuppression. Notes on the study in general: Some patients who did not respond also had low normalized T-cell clonal expansion. Clones of CD4+ and CD8+ blood T cells grew by week 6 at doses of 0.1 to 3.0 mg/kg.

The rearrangement links TRBV11-1 to TRBJ1-2; no definite D call. Sample: CD4+ or CD8+ T cells sorted from blood, taken in a trial of the OX40 agonist ivuxolimab. This sequence originates from an adult with an advanced solid tumor such as melanoma, head and neck, liver or kidney cancer. The CDR3 DNA reads as TGTGCCAGCAGCTTAGATCACCGTGATAGCTACACCTTC. Encoded protein: CASSLDHRDSYTF. The full variable domain, its missing parts supplied by reference TRBV11-1 and TRBJ1-2, is EAEVAQSPRYKITEKSQAVAFWCDPISGHATLYWYRQILGQGPELLVQFQDESVVDDSQLPKDRFSAERLKGVDSTLKIQPAELGDSAMYLCASSLDHRDSYTFGSGTRLTVV.